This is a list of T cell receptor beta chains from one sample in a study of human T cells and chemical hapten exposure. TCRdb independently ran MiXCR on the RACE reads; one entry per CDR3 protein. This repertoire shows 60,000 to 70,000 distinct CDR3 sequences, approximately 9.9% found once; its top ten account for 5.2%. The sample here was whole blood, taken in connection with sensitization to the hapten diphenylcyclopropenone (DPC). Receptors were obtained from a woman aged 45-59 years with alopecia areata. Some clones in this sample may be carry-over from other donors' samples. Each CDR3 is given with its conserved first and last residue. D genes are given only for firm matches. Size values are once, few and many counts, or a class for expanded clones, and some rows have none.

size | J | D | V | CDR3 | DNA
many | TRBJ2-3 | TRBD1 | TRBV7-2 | CASSLTGGTDTQYF | TGTGCCAGCAGCTTAACAGGGGGCACAGATACGCAGTATTTT
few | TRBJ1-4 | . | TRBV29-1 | CSVGTAGEKLFF | TGCAGCGTTGGGACCGCGGGTGAAAAACTGTTTTTT
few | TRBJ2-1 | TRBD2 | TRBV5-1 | CASSLVQGTSGEQFF | TGCGCCAGCAGCTTGGTACAGGGGACTAGCGGGGAGCAGTTCTTC
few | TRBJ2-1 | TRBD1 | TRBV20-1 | CSATGTGGGAGEQFF | TGCAGTGCTACCGGGACAGGGGGGGGAGCAGGTGAGCAGTTCTTC
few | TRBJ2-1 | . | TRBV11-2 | CASSLRFSGDYNEQFF | TGTGCCAGCAGCTTACGGTTTTCGGGGGACTACAATGAGCAGTTCTTC
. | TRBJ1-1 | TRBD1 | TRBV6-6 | CASSSPDRGKAEAFF | TGTGCCAGCAGTTCCCCGGACAGGGGGAAGGCTGAAGCTTTCTTT
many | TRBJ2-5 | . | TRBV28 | CASSLAVLSMKTQYF | TGTGCCAGCAGTTTAGCAGTTTTGAGTATGAAGACCCAGTACTTC
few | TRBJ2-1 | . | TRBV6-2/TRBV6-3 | CASSYSRVNEQFF | TGTGCCAGCAGTTACTCGAGGGTTAATGAGCAGTTCTTC
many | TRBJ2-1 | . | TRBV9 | CASSVNPPNTLGFGYNEQFF | TGTGCCAGCAGCGTCAACCCCCCGAACACCCTGGGGTTCGGGTACAATGAGCAGTTCTTC
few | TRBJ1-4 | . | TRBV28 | CASLSSTNEKLFF | TGTGCCAGCCTCAGCTCCACTAATGAAAAACTGTTTTTT
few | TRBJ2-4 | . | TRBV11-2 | CASSLVTGLSLGSRIDIQYF | TGTGCCAGCAGCTTAGTGACGGGACTTAGCTTGGGGTCTAGAATTGACATTCAGTACTTC
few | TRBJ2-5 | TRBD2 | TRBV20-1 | CSASGLAGVAVQTQYF | TGCAGTGCTAGCGGTCTAGCGGGAGTCGCTGTGCAGACCCAGTACTTC
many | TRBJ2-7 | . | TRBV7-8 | CASSLRSGALGGEQYF | TGTGCCAGCAGCCTGCGGTCGGGGGCCCTCGGGGGCGAGCAGTACTTC
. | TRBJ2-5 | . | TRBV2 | CASSSTEHRTQYF | TGTGCCAGCAGTTCAACAGAACATCGGACCCAGTACTTC
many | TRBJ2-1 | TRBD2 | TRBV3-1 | CASSPWRGSYNEQFF | TGTGCCAGCAGCCCGTGGCGGGGGTCGTACAATGAGCAGTTCTTC
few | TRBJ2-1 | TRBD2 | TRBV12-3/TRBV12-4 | CASIGLARGNEQFF | TGTGCCAGCATCGGACTAGCGAGAGGAAATGAGCAGTTCTTC
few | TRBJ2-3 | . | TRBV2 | CASTDGSDTQYF | TGTGCCAGCACCGACGGGTCAGATACGCAGTATTTT
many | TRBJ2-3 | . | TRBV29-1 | CSVEPRWGDTQYF | TGCAGCGTTGAACCGCGCTGGGGAGATACGCAGTATTTT
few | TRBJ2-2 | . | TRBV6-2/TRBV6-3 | CASSLWRELFF | TGTGCCAGCAGTTTGTGGAGGGAGCTGTTTTTT
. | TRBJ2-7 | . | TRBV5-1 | CASSLVDSDLGEQYF | TGCGCCAGCAGCTTGGTGGACAGTGACTTAGGCGAGCAGTACTTC
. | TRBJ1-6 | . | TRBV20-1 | CSARVVMANSPLHF | TGCAGTGCTAGAGTTGTAATGGCTAATTCACCCCTCCACTTT
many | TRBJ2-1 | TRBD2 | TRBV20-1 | CSARKAGSDFF | TGCAGTGCTAGAAAAGCGGGGTCGGATTTCTTC
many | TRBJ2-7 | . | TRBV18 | CASSPQGSYEQYF | TGTGCCAGCTCACCCCAGGGAAGCTACGAGCAGTACTTC
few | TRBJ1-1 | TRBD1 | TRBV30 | CAWELNRGRTEAFF | TGTGCCTGGGAACTAAACAGGGGGAGGACTGAAGCTTTCTTT
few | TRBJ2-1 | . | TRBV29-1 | CSVEDIALYNNEQFF | TGCAGCGTTGAAGATATCGCGCTATACAACAATGAGCAGTTCTTC
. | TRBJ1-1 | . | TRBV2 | CASSGTSEAFF | TGTGCCAGCAGCGGGACATCTGAAGCTTTCTTT
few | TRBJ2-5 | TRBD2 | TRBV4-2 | CASSQGTRGHQETQYF | TGTGCCAGCAGCCAAGGGACTAGAGGTCACCAAGAGACCCAGTACTTC
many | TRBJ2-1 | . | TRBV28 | CASNSLKGNEQFF | TGTGCCAGCAACTCACTTAAGGGCAATGAGCAGTTCTTC
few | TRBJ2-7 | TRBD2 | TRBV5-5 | CASSGGLAGYYEQYF | TGTGCCAGCAGCGGGGGACTAGCGGGATACTACGAGCAGTACTTC
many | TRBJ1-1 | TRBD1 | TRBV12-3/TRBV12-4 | CASGSGGENTEAFF | TGTGCCAGCGGGTCAGGGGGCGAGAACACTGAAGCTTTCTTT
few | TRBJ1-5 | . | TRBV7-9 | CASSLVGASQPQHF | TGTGCCAGCAGCTTAGTGGGGGCGAGTCAGCCCCAGCATTTT
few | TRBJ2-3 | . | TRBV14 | CASSQDPWQELTDTQYF | TGTGCCAGCAGCCAAGATCCTTGGCAGGAGCTCACAGATACGCAGTATTTT
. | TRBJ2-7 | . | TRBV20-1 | CSANLLIAAWDYEQYF | TGCAGTGCCAACCTTCTGATCGCAGCCTGGGATTACGAGCAGTACTTC
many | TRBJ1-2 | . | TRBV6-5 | CASKSLDYGYTF | TGTGCCAGCAAGAGCCTAGACTATGGCTACACCTTC
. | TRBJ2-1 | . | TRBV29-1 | CSARGHNEQFF | TGCAGCGCTCGGGGTCACAATGAGCAGTTCTTC
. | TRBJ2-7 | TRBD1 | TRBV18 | CASSPRSTGAYEQYF | TGTGCCAGCTCACCAAGGTCAACAGGGGCCTACGAGCAGTACTTC